Presented here are 26 T cell receptor beta chains from one specimen sequenced in a study of blood T cell repertoires in COVID-19. TCRdb's table, derived via immunoSEQ multiplex PCR, lists solely in-frame clones and lacks some. In the table there are around 200,000 clones, 83% of which are singletons. Material for sequencing was peripheral blood. The receptors derive from a man in his forties with active or convalescent COVID-19.

This clone was seen a single time. This chain joins TRBV11-2 and TRBJ2-1; no firm D call. CDR1 is SGHAT and CDR2 is FQNNGV in the germline V gene. The V and J ends lost 5 bases and 10 bases respectively, with 12 bases between them. This CDR3 has 12 residues. CDR3 in DNA: TGTGCCAGCAGCCCTGATGCCCAGGAGCAGTTCTTC. Encoded protein: CASSPDAQEQFF.

The genes are TRBV29-1 and TRBJ2-3; 11 nucleotides align to TRBD2. The germline V gene has CDR1 SQVTM and CDR2 ANQGSEA. Trimming removed 1 base from V and 1 base from J; junction bases left unmatched: 7. There are 17 residues in the CDR3. CDR3 amino acids: CSVEGLAGGRGTDTQYF. The CDR3 bases are TGCAGCGTTGAAGGGCTAGCGGGAGGCCGGGGCACAGATACGCAGTATTTT.

The chain recombines TRBV29-1 with TRBJ1-2, with D unclear. Trimming stripped 3 bases from V and 4 bases from J, with 12 bases between. CDR1 and CDR2 (germline): SQVTM, ANQGSEA. The CDR3 extends over 13 amino acids. The CDR3 DNA reads TGCAGCGTTGAGTTAGGAGCCGGCTATGGCTACACCTTC. It codes for CSVELGAGYGYTF.

This clone has just one count. The rearrangement uses TRBV7-2 and TRBJ1-5; D may be TRBD1 (6 bases). This CDR3 spans 17 amino acids. Trimming left V 5 bases short and J 1 base short, with 18 bases between. Germline V gives CDR1 SGHTA, CDR2 FQGNSA. CDR3 region: CASSPSKTGMSNQPQHF. For the CDR3, the DNA is TGTGCCAGCAGCCCATCCAAAACAGGGATGAGCAATCAGCCCCAGCATTTT.

The rearrangement links TRBV6-4 to TRBJ2-5; 11 bases map to TRBD1. Germline lookup yields CDR1 MRHNA and CDR2 SNTAGT. The CDR3 runs to 15 residues. Losses at the gene ends were 9 bases for V and 4 bases for J; bases not matched to a gene: 10. CDR3 DNA: TGTGCCAGGCCGGGACAGGGGGAATTCGGAGAGACCCAGTACTTC. This codes for CARPGQGEFGETQYF.

This clone appeared a single time. The chain combines TRBV24-1 with TRBJ2-5; unclear D gene. The CDR3 loop spans 12 amino acids. Trimming pared 4 bases from V and 2 bases from J, leaving 4 bases between. Germline V gene sequence: CDR1 KGHDR, CDR2 SFDVKD. The chain's CDR3 is CATSDTQETQYF. Here the CDR3 DNA reads TGTGCCACCAGTGACACACAAGAGACCCAGTACTTC.

The rearrangement links TRBV5-1 to TRBJ1-1; D remains unclear. The CDR3 spans 14 residues. From germline, CDR1 is SGHRS and CDR2 YFSETQ. V was trimmed by 2 bases and J by 2 bases, leaving 10 bases between them. Here the CDR3 reads CASSFDGVNTEAFF. CDR3 bases: TGCGCCAGCAGCTTCGACGGGGTCAACACTGAAGCTTTCTTT. Full variable domain (rest looked up from reference TRBV5-1 and TRBJ1-1): KAGVTQTPRYLIKTRGQQVTLSCSPISGHRSVSWYQQTPGQGLQFLFEYFSETQRNKGNFPGRFSGRQFSNSRSEMNVSTLELGDSALYLCASSFDGVNTEAFFGQGTRLTVV.

V is TRBV3-1 (or the pseudogene TRBV3-2) and J is TRBJ2-2; TRBD2 aligns across 11 bases. V lost 4 bases to trimming and J lost 4 bases; unmatched junction nucleotides: 11. From germline, CDR1 is LGHDT and CDR2 YNNKEL (reference sequence). The CDR3 runs to 18 residues. The CDR3 here is CASSPPGLAGGRTGELFF. CDR3 in DNA: TGTGCCAGCAGCCCCCCGGGGCTAGCGGGAGGCCGCACCGGGGAGCTGTTTTTT.

This clone was seen only a few times. This chain joins TRBV5-5 and TRBJ1-5; a weak D match, TRBD1 (6 bases). The CDR3 runs to 15 residues. Trimming removed 5 bases from V and 1 base from J, with 13 bases in between. Per germline, CDR1 SGHKS and CDR2 YYEKEE (reference sequence). The CDR3 region has the DNA TGTGCCAGCAGAGGGACACCTTCCAGCAATCAGCCCCAGCATTTT. Translated, it gives CASRGTPSSNQPQHF.

V and J are TRBV30 and TRBJ1-1; 9 bases are a match to TRBD1. Germline V gene lookup returns CDR1 GTSNPN and CDR2 SVGIG (reference sequence). The CDR3 has 12 residues. The V segment lost 2 bases and the J segment 10 bases; nucleotides outside the gene matches: 5. The CDR3 sequence is CAWSPGQGVAFF. CDR3 sequence (DNA): TGTGCCTGGAGTCCGGGACAGGGCGTAGCTTTCTTT. The entire variable domain, with the rest obtained from reference TRBV30 and TRBJ1-1, is as follows: SQTIHQWPATLVQPVGSPLSLECTVEGTSNPNLYWYRQAAGRGLQLLFYSVGIGQISSEVPQNLSASRPQDRQFILSSKKLLLSDSGFYLCAWSPGQGVAFFGQGTRLTVV.

This chain links TRBV6-6 with TRBJ2-5, with D possibly TRBD2 on 5 matching bases. Germline CDR1 and CDR2: MNHNY and SVGAGI (reference sequence). CDR3 length: 14 residues. Deletions cut 2 bases from V and 0 bases from J, with 7 bases between. CDR3 residues: CASSYMEDQETQYF. CDR3 coding DNA: TGTGCCAGCAGTTACATGGAGGACCAAGAGACCCAGTACTTC.

V gene TRBV29-1 combines with J gene TRBJ1-5; D gene unclear. Trimming shortened V by 4 bases and J by 1 base, and 8 bases separated the two germline ends. Germline V CDR1 and CDR2: SQVTM, ANQGSEA. The CDR3 has 13 residues. CDR3 DNA: TGCAGCGTTGTGGCGGGGAGCAATCAGCCCCAGCATTTT. This translates into CSVVAGSNQPQHF.

V gene TRBV6-2 or TRBV6-3 combines with J gene TRBJ2-7, with 7 bases identical to TRBD2. J was trimmed by 0 bases and V by 0 bases; bases with no gene match: 2. Germline CDR1 reads MNHEY; CDR2 reads SVGEGT. CDR3 size: 15 residues. DNA for the CDR3: TGTGCCAGCAGTTACTCGAGCGGGATCTCCTACGAGCAGTACTTC. The encoded protein is CASSYSSGISYEQYF.

This chain links TRBV15 with TRBJ1-1; D is unclear. From germline, CDR1 is LNHNV and CDR2 YYDKDF (reference sequence). The length of the CDR3 is 13 residues. Trimming took off 1 base at V and 0 bases at J, with 3 bases between the two ends. CDR3 sequence reads: CATSRGLNTEAFF. The CDR3 coding sequence is TGTGCCACCAGCAGAGGGCTGAACACTGAAGCTTTCTTT.

This clone has a single count. This chain uses TRBV19 with TRBJ2-2; possible D gene TRBD1, 5 bases. Trimming removed 5 bases at V and 7 bases at J, with 11 bases between. The CDR3 is 13 residues long. Germline lookup yields CDR1 LNHDA and CDR2 SQIVND (reference sequence). In DNA form, the CDR3 reads TGTGCCAGTAGTTCCAGGGTTGGCGGGGAGCTGTTTTTT. Translation: CASSSRVGGELFF. Combining the CDR3 with reference TRBV19 and TRBJ2-2 gives the whole variable domain DGGITQSPKYLFRKEGQNVTLSCEQNLNHDAMYWYRQDPGQGLRLIYYSQIVNDFQKGDIAEGYSVSREKKESFPLTVTSAQKNPTAFYLCASSSRVGGELFFGEGSRLTVL.

V is TRBV6-2 or TRBV6-3 and J is TRBJ1-1; 7 positions match TRBD1. The CDR3 is 18 amino acids. Germline assignment: CDR1 MNHEY and CDR2 SVGEGT. V trimming: 4 bases; J trimming: 1 base; junction bases outside the gene matches: 15. The CDR3 nucleotides are TGTGCCAGCAGTTCCGGACAGGAGCGCTTACTTAGGAACACTGAAGCTTTCTTT. Protein product: CASSSGQERLLRNTEAFF.

The genes are TRBV30 and TRBJ2-7; 10 nucleotides align to TRBD2. The germline V gene has CDR1 GTSNPN and CDR2 SVGIG (reference sequence). The CDR3 loop spans 15 amino acids. Trimming removed 0 bases from V and 5 bases from J; junction bases left unmatched: 7. Written as DNA, the CDR3 is TGTGCCTGGAGTGTGGCCAGCGGGGGGGCCCACGAGCAGTACTTC. Its translation: CAWSVASGGAHEQYF.

The rearrangement joins TRBV24-1 to TRBJ2-7; 10 bases fit TRBD2. The germline V gene encodes CDR1 KGHDR and CDR2 SFDVKD. The CDR3 has 16 residues. V lost 3 bases to trimming and J lost 5 bases; unmatched junction nucleotides: 9. As DNA, the CDR3 is TGTGCCACCAGTGATCCAACCGGGACTAGCGTTCACGAGCAGTACTTC. Protein product: CATSDPTGTSVHEQYF.

The chain uses TRBV5-3 and TRBJ1-6, with a possible D match to TRBD1 (5 bases). TRBV5-3 is given ORF status, its function remaining uncertain. CDR3 length: 14 amino acids. The V end lost 4 bases, the J end lost 9 bases, and 14 bases lay between the germline ends. The CDR3 protein is CARSRRGRRSPLHF. In DNA form, the CDR3 reads TGTGCCAGAAGCCGACGGGGGAGGCGTTCACCCCTCCACTTT.

The chain recombines TRBV7-9 with TRBJ1-2; TRBD1 matches 7 bases. Germline lookup yields CDR1 SEHNR and CDR2 FQNEAQ (reference sequence). Unmatched junction bases numbered 10, after V lost 6 bases and J lost 3 bases. The CDR3 contains 15 residues. CDR3 sequence: CASRQGTANYYGYTF. Written as DNA, the CDR3 is TGTGCCAGCAGACAAGGGACAGCTAACTACTATGGCTACACCTTC. Full variable domain (outside the CDR3, taken from reference TRBV7-9 and TRBJ1-2): DTGVSQNPRHKITKRGQNVTFRCDPISEHNRLYWYRQTLGQGPEFLTYFQNEAQLEKSRLLSDRFSAERPKGSFSTLEIQRTEQGDSAMYLCASRQGTANYYGYTFGSGTRLTVV.

V is TRBV7-9 and J is TRBJ1-2, with a possible D match to TRBD1 (5 bases). This CDR3 is 14 amino acids long. V was clipped by 3 bases and J by 8 bases, with 16 bases between them. In germline, CDR1 is SEHNR, CDR2 FQNEAQ (reference sequence). CDR3 in DNA: TGTGCCAGCAGCTTGGCAGGCCCGCGGGGGGGCTACACCTTC. Translated: CASSLAGPRGGYTF.

The chain is built from TRBV19 and TRBJ1-5, with D unclear. The germline gives CDR1 LNHDA, CDR2 SQIVND (reference sequence). This CDR3 is 15 amino acids long. Deletions cut 6 bases from V and 0 bases from J, with 12 bases between. CDR3 nucleotides: TGTGCCAGTAGCTTGGGGAGATTTAGCAATCAGCCCCAGCATTTT. The encoded protein is CASSLGRFSNQPQHF. The whole variable domain, remainder taken from reference TRBV19 and TRBJ1-5, is DGGITQSPKYLFRKEGQNVTLSCEQNLNHDAMYWYRQDPGQGLRLIYYSQIVNDFQKGDIAEGYSVSREKKESFPLTVTSAQKNPTAFYLCASSLGRFSNQPQHFGDGTRLSIL.

The chain couples TRBV30 to TRBJ1-2, with D possibly matching TRBD1 (5 bases). V lost 0 bases, J lost 4 bases, and 12 bases lay in between. CDR1 is GTSNPN, CDR2 SVGIG, per germline (reference sequence). The CDR3 covers 14 residues. CDR3 sequence: CAWSVGAGIYGYTF. CDR3 coding DNA: TGTGCCTGGAGTGTTGGGGCAGGGATCTATGGCTACACCTTC.

In its sample, this clone was seen once. The chain employs TRBV5-1 and TRBJ1-4, with TRBD1 as a possible D gene (6 bases). Trimming took 1 base from V and 3 from J, leaving 10 bases between them. The V gene's germline CDR1 is SGHRS and CDR2 YFSETQ. The CDR3 covers 15 residues. The CDR3 loop reads CASSLTGQPNEKLFF. CDR3 coding DNA: TGCGCCAGCAGCTTGACCGGACAGCCTAATGAAAAACTGTTTTTT.

The V call is TRBV30, the J call TRBJ2-7, with 11 bases aligning to TRBD2. The V gene's germline CDR1 is GTSNPN and CDR2 SVGIG (reference sequence). This CDR3 spans 17 amino acids. Losses at the gene ends were 2 bases for V and 7 bases for J; bases not matched to a gene: 16. DNA of the CDR3: TGTGCCTGGAGTTCGGCTAGCGGGAGGTCATATCTTGGGGAGCAGTACTTC. Its protein product is CAWSSASGRSYLGEQYF. Full variable domain (missing parts from reference TRBV30 and TRBJ2-7): SQTIHQWPATLVQPVGSPLSLECTVEGTSNPNLYWYRQAAGRGLQLLFYSVGIGQISSEVPQNLSASRPQDRQFILSSKKLLLSDSGFYLCAWSSASGRSYLGEQYFGPGTRLTVT.

In its sample, this clone was seen once. This chain uses TRBV2 with TRBJ2-3, with 7 bases matching TRBD2. CDR1 SNHLY and CDR2 FYNNEI come from the germline V gene. CDR3 length equals 16 residues. V shed 4 bases, J shed 2 bases, and the junction held 9 bases outside the gene matches. The CDR3: CASSGPAGEPTDTQYF. As DNA, the CDR3 is TGTGCCAGCAGTGGTCCCGCGGGGGAACCCACAGATACGCAGTATTTT.